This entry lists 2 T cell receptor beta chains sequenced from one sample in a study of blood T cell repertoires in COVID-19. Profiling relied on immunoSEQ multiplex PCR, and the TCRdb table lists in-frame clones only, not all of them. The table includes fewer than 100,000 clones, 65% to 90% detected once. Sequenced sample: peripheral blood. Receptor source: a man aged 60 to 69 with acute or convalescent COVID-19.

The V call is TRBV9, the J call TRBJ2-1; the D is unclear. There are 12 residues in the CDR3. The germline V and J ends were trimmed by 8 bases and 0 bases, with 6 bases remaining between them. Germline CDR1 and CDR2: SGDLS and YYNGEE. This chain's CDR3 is CASASSYNEQFF. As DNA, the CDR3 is TGTGCCAGTGCTAGCTCCTACAATGAGCAGTTCTTC.

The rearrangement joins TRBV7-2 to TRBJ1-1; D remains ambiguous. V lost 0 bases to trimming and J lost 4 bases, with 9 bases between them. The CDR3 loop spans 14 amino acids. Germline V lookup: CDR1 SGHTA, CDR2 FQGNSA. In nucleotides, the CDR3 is TGTGCCAGCAGCTTAGCGAGCGTTACCACTGAAGCTTTCTTT. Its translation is CASSLASVTTEAFF.